The present entry profiles one TCR beta chain with its context. Its antigen is not yet known. A single base separates this from a much larger clone, so it may be a read error. The donors were some 36 Caucasian individuals from Russia, aged roughly 6 to 100 years, who were systemically healthy. Each donor gave roughly 9 milliliters of peripheral blood, drawn into EDTA-treated Vacutainer tubes. Ficoll-Paque density-gradient centrifugation was used to isolate PBMCs, with at least 7 million obtained per sample. Total RNA, at least 6 micrograms per sample, was extracted from PBMCs with Trizol reagent. For every donor, an aliquot of PBMCs went through flow cytometry to measure the percentages of naive CD45RAhigh/CD27high T cells. A distance of 23 bases separates the germline ends of V and J, which lose 6 bases and 14 bases respectively. The CDR3 has 15 amino acids, counting the end cysteine and phenylalanine. The DNA shown is the 45-base CDR3, in frame from base 1.

Libraries came from 5' RACE. Sequenced using an Illumina HiSeq 2500. The second PCR ran for roughly 7 to 11 cycles and used a J-beta primer mix along with a sample-barcoded 5' primer. A template-switch 5' adaptor carrying 12 random nucleotides introduced a unique molecular identifier onto each TCR beta cDNA molecule. At least 2.5 million CDR3-containing paired-end reads were obtained from each sample. The Mint cDNA synthesis kit, primed by a TRBC-specific oligonucleotide, was used to synthesize first-strand cDNA from all RNA. Following uracil-DNA glycosylase treatment, all cDNA underwent a first 18-cycle PCR with the universal primers M1SS and BC2_uni_R. The published analysis was carried out like this. For normalization, 1 million high-quality reads were randomly selected from each sample, with every read carrying a distinct molecular identifier. Reads with shared molecular identifiers were discarded instead of being binned into consensus sequences. MiTCR, set to a Q25 quality threshold and the strictest error-elimination algorithm, was used for CDR3 identification, clonotype clustering and error correction. Lower-bound total TCR beta diversity was estimated with a nonparametric unseen species model using Euler transformation. TCRdb redid the processing of the public reads, applying fastp at Q25 and MiXCR, and retained in-frame beta chains. CDR3 protein sequences are deduplicated, and each keeps its most common genes and DNA. The V and J calls were not made by the authors but by TCRdb's processing. Within this sample are approximately 850,000 distinct CDR3 sequences, with approximately 48% of them counted one time only. The ten largest clonotypes hold approximately 19% of the sample.

This sample stems from a study of blood T cells in healthy people across ages (dated by TCRdb to between 2014 and 2017). Broadly, across the study: In model experiments, template switching captured about one uniquely barcoded TCR beta cDNA molecule for every two T cells. The study measured age-related changes in TCR beta repertoire diversity using deep sequencing normalized with unique cDNA molecular identifiers. The donors were divided into four age groups: young (average 16 years), middle-aged (around 37), aged (about 60) and long-lived (more than 75). To avoid experimental bias, donors of different ages were spread randomly across the sequencing lanes. For two donors (one aged 18 to 30 and one aged 80 or older), the study analyzed two additional independent replicas of 1 million unique cDNA reads from the same blood draw. Here is what the overall study found, with its caveats: Estimates of total diversity based on one million sequenced T cells were considered lower bounds and underestimates. Bulk unsorted PBMC profiling prevented conclusive comparison of naive and antigen-experienced compartments. Observed TCR beta diversity per million T cells fell roughly linearly with age, and a significant reduction was already apparent by age approximately 41. Because donor CMV infection status was unknown, age-related changes in expanded clonotypes were potentially confounded. Compared with the aged group, the long-lived group had more naive CD4+ T cells, fewer expanded clones and increased TCR diversity, a pattern suggesting age selection. There was a strong correlation between observed TCR beta diversity and the percentage of naive T cells measured by flow cytometry.

The sequence joins TRBV12-3 or TRBV12-4 to TRBJ1-6, with the D gene not confidently named. The sequence was obtained from a man aged 55 to 70 in good health. The sample comprised blood. The nucleotide sequence reads TGTGCCAGCAGCCCCAACCCCGGGAGGGCCTCAGCCCTCCACTTT. Its translation reads: CASSPNPGRASALHF.